These T cell receptor beta chains were read from a single sample in a study of beta chain features in type 1 diabetes. The protocol was immunoSEQ multiplex PCR, while the TCRdb copy is restricted to in-frame clones and leaves out a portion. The sample has approximately 150,000 clones; approximately 13% are singletons. The source material was central memory CD4+ T cells from blood. Every receptor here comes from a man younger than 35 with type 1 diabetes. The CDR3 runs from the conserved cysteine through the conserved F or W. D genes are given only for firm matches. Rows give clone size only sometimes, using once, few, many, or a class for an expanded clone.

v_gene: TRBV28; abundance: many; d_gene: .; j_gene: TRBJ1-1; CDR3nt: TGTGCCAGCAATCTGGGGCAAACTATGAACACTGAAGCTTTCTTT; CDR3aa: CASNLGQTMNTEAFF
v_gene: TRBV7-7; abundance: many; d_gene: .; j_gene: TRBJ2-1; CDR3nt: TGTGCTAGCAGCTTAGACCAAGGCAATGAGCAGTTCTTC; CDR3aa: CASSLDQGNEQFF
v_gene: TRBV28; abundance: few; d_gene: .; j_gene: TRBJ2-7; CDR3nt: TGTGCCAGCAGTCTTCGGACGGAGCCTGCCTACGAGCAGTACTTC; CDR3aa: CASSLRTEPAYEQYF
v_gene: TRBV7-9; abundance: many; d_gene: TRBD2; j_gene: TRBJ2-5; CDR3nt: TGTACCACTACCCCAGCGGGGACCCAAGAGACCCAGTACTTC; CDR3aa: CTTTPAGTQETQYF
v_gene: TRBV6-5; abundance: few; d_gene: .; j_gene: TRBJ1-1; CDR3nt: TGTGCCAGCAGCCAGACAGTAAACACTGAAGCTTTCTTT; CDR3aa: CASSQTVNTEAFF
v_gene: TRBV5-1; abundance: few; d_gene: TRBD2; j_gene: TRBJ2-7; CDR3nt: TGCGCCAGCAGCTTGGCCAGCGGGGAATTATACGAGCAGTACTTC; CDR3aa: CASSLASGELYEQYF
v_gene: TRBV13; abundance: .; d_gene: .; j_gene: TRBJ1-1; CDR3nt: TGTGCCAGCAGCTTACTCGGGGACACTGAAGCTTTCTTT; CDR3aa: CASSLLGDTEAFF
v_gene: TRBV30; abundance: few; d_gene: .; j_gene: TRBJ1-2; CDR3nt: TGTGCCTGGAGTGTACGTCCGGCAGTCTATGGCTACACCTTC; CDR3aa: CAWSVRPAVYGYTF
v_gene: TRBV30; abundance: .; d_gene: .; j_gene: TRBJ2-5; CDR3nt: TGTGCCTGGAGTTTTGGATGGGAGACCCAGTACTTC; CDR3aa: CAWSFGWETQYF
v_gene: TRBV29-1; abundance: .; d_gene: .; j_gene: TRBJ2-5; CDR3nt: TGCAGCTATTGGGTGGGATATGGGAAGTACCAAGAGACCCAGTACTTC; CDR3aa: CSYWVGYGKYQETQYF
v_gene: TRBV28; abundance: few; d_gene: .; j_gene: TRBJ1-2; CDR3nt: TGTGCCAGCAGGAGTTCCGGGACACCCCCTTTTTCTTTC; CDR3aa: CASRSSGTPPFSF
v_gene: TRBV7-2; abundance: many; d_gene: .; j_gene: TRBJ1-3; CDR3nt: TGTGGCTCAGCCCGGGGCTCTGGAAACACCATATATTTT; CDR3aa: CGSARGSGNTIYF
v_gene: TRBV10-3; abundance: .; d_gene: .; j_gene: TRBJ2-7; CDR3nt: TGTGCCATCAGCGCCTCGCAGTCCTTCTACGAGCAGTACTTC; CDR3aa: CAISASQSFYEQYF
v_gene: TRBV27; abundance: .; d_gene: .; j_gene: TRBJ2-7; CDR3nt: TGTGCCAGCAGTTTGGGGGCGGGTGAGCAGTACTTC; CDR3aa: CASSLGAGEQYF
v_gene: TRBV4-1; abundance: .; d_gene: .; j_gene: TRBJ1-3; CDR3nt: TGCGCCAGCAGCCAACCTACCGAATCTGGAAACACCATATATTTT; CDR3aa: CASSQPTESGNTIYF
v_gene: TRBV2; abundance: .; d_gene: .; j_gene: TRBJ2-6; CDR3nt: TGTGCCAGCAGTGAAGCGGGCCAGTCTGGGGCCAACGTCCTGACTTTC; CDR3aa: CASSEAGQSGANVLTF
v_gene: TRBV20-1; abundance: few; d_gene: .; j_gene: TRBJ1-1; CDR3nt: TGCAGTGCTAGATCTAATGGAGAATTCTTT; CDR3aa: CSARSNGEFF
v_gene: TRBV6-5; abundance: few; d_gene: .; j_gene: TRBJ2-7; CDR3nt: TGTGCCAGCAGACGACAGGTCCTCGTTATCTACGAGCAGTACTTC; CDR3aa: CASRRQVLVIYEQYF
v_gene: TRBV7-9; abundance: few; d_gene: .; j_gene: TRBJ2-1; CDR3nt: TGTGCCAGCATCCCTACAGGGTACTACAATGAGCAGTTCTTC; CDR3aa: CASIPTGYYNEQFF
v_gene: TRBV28; abundance: .; d_gene: TRBD2; j_gene: TRBJ2-1; CDR3nt: TGTGCCAGCAGCTTTACCCCAGGGACTAGCGGGGGCCATGAGCAGTTCTTC; CDR3aa: CASSFTPGTSGGHEQFF
v_gene: TRBV19; abundance: .; d_gene: .; j_gene: TRBJ2-5; CDR3nt: TGTGCCAGTAACTCACCGGGTGAAGAGACCCAGTACTTC; CDR3aa: CASNSPGEETQYF
v_gene: TRBV7-9; abundance: .; d_gene: TRBD1; j_gene: TRBJ1-4; CDR3nt: TGTGCCAGCAGCTCGACAGGGGTCGAAAAACTGTTTTTT; CDR3aa: CASSSTGVEKLFF
v_gene: TRBV7-9; abundance: few; d_gene: .; j_gene: TRBJ1-4; CDR3nt: TGTGCCAGCAGCTTGTCCGGGACGCCCGAGATTGGTGAAAAACTGTTTTTT; CDR3aa: CASSLSGTPEIGEKLFF
v_gene: TRBV18; abundance: few; d_gene: TRBD1; j_gene: TRBJ2-5; CDR3nt: TGTGCCAGCTCACGGGACAGAGAGGAAGAGACCCAGTACTTC; CDR3aa: CASSRDREEETQYF
v_gene: TRBV29-1; abundance: few; d_gene: .; j_gene: TRBJ1-1; CDR3nt: TGCAGCGTTGGGATTCCCCAGGGAACTGCCGGATCTGAAGCTTTCTTT; CDR3aa: CSVGIPQGTAGSEAFF
v_gene: TRBV7-2; abundance: many; d_gene: .; j_gene: TRBJ1-1; CDR3nt: TGTGCCAGCAGCGTCACTACTGAAGCTTTCTTT; CDR3aa: CASSVTTEAFF
v_gene: TRBV10-3; abundance: .; d_gene: .; j_gene: TRBJ1-2; CDR3nt: TGTGCCATCAGTGGGGTACAGATGAATGGCTACACCTTC; CDR3aa: CAISGVQMNGYTF
v_gene: TRBV30; abundance: few; d_gene: .; j_gene: TRBJ2-5; CDR3nt: TGTGCCTGGAGCAGCCCCGGGACCCCAACCCGAGAGACCCAGTACTTC; CDR3aa: CAWSSPGTPTRETQYF
v_gene: TRBV7-9; abundance: few; d_gene: TRBD2; j_gene: TRBJ2-7; CDR3nt: TGTGCCAGCAGCGCAGGACTAGCGGGGAGCGACGAGCAGTACTTC; CDR3aa: CASSAGLAGSDEQYF
v_gene: TRBV18; abundance: .; d_gene: TRBD1; j_gene: TRBJ1-1; CDR3nt: TGTGCCAGCTCACTTTACGCAGGGGGCCAAGGCACTGAAGCTTTCTTT; CDR3aa: CASSLYAGGQGTEAFF
v_gene: TRBV30; abundance: .; d_gene: TRBD1; j_gene: TRBJ1-4; CDR3nt: TGTGCCTGGGGAACAGGGGGCCCGTCTAATGAAAAACTGTTTTTT; CDR3aa: CAWGTGGPSNEKLFF
v_gene: TRBV2; abundance: few; d_gene: .; j_gene: TRBJ2-5; CDR3nt: TGTGCCAGCATGTCAGTCCAAGAGACCCAGTACTTC; CDR3aa: CASMSVQETQYF
v_gene: TRBV18; abundance: .; d_gene: .; j_gene: TRBJ2-7; CDR3nt: TGTGCCAGCTCCCGCAGGGGGGAAAGCTACGAGCAGTACTTC; CDR3aa: CASSRRGESYEQYF
v_gene: TRBV10-3; abundance: .; d_gene: TRBD2; j_gene: TRBJ2-1; CDR3nt: TGTGCCATCAGTGAACTAGCGGGGGGGTCTGGCAATGAGCAGTTCTTC; CDR3aa: CAISELAGGSGNEQFF
v_gene: TRBV2; abundance: few; d_gene: .; j_gene: TRBJ1-1; CDR3nt: TGTGCCAGCAAGATCGAGGGGAACACTGAAGCTTTCTTT; CDR3aa: CASKIEGNTEAFF
v_gene: TRBV6-6; abundance: .; d_gene: TRBD1; j_gene: TRBJ2-7; CDR3nt: TGTGCCAGCAGCCCTGGACAGGACTACGAGCAGTACTTC; CDR3aa: CASSPGQDYEQYF
v_gene: TRBV6-6; abundance: many; d_gene: .; j_gene: TRBJ1-5; CDR3nt: TGTGCCAGCAGTTACGATAGCAATCAGCCCCAGCATTTT; CDR3aa: CASSYDSNQPQHF
v_gene: TRBV30; abundance: .; d_gene: .; j_gene: TRBJ1-3; CDR3nt: TGTGCCTGGAGTGCTACTGGAAACACCATATATTTT; CDR3aa: CAWSATGNTIYF
v_gene: TRBV29-1; abundance: .; d_gene: TRBD1; j_gene: TRBJ1-1; CDR3nt: TGCAGCGTCTCCCCAGGGGGCGCGAGGAACACTGAAGCTTTCTTT; CDR3aa: CSVSPGGARNTEAFF
v_gene: TRBV7-7; abundance: .; d_gene: TRBD1; j_gene: TRBJ2-1; CDR3nt: TGTGCCAGCAGCCTTGGACAGGGCCCCTACAATGAGCAGTTCTTC; CDR3aa: CASSLGQGPYNEQFF
v_gene: TRBV2; abundance: few; d_gene: .; j_gene: TRBJ1-2; CDR3nt: TGTGCCAGCAGGGGGGACGGCAGTTCTTATGGCTACACCTTC; CDR3aa: CASRGDGSSYGYTF
v_gene: TRBV7-2; abundance: many; d_gene: TRBD1; j_gene: TRBJ1-1; CDR3nt: TGTGCCAGCAGGCCGCAGGGGGCGCCGGGTACTGAAGCTTTCTTT; CDR3aa: CASRPQGAPGTEAFF
v_gene: TRBV18; abundance: few; d_gene: TRBD1; j_gene: TRBJ2-1; CDR3nt: TGTGCCAGCTCGCCCGGGACAGGGGGCCAGAATGAGCAGTTCTTC; CDR3aa: CASSPGTGGQNEQFF
v_gene: TRBV18; abundance: .; d_gene: .; j_gene: TRBJ2-5; CDR3nt: TGTGCCAGCTCCCCGGGGGTACAAGAGACCCAGTACTTC; CDR3aa: CASSPGVQETQYF
v_gene: TRBV7-9; abundance: .; d_gene: .; j_gene: TRBJ1-1; CDR3nt: TGTGCCAGCAGCTTAGAGGGCGCAGCCTCGAACACTGAAGCTTTCTTT; CDR3aa: CASSLEGAASNTEAFF
v_gene: TRBV7-9; abundance: .; d_gene: .; j_gene: TRBJ1-5; CDR3nt: TGTGCCAGCAGCTTAGAGGGGGCCCAGCATTTT; CDR3aa: CASSLEGAQHF
v_gene: TRBV10-3; abundance: .; d_gene: .; j_gene: TRBJ2-1; CDR3nt: TGTGCCATCAGCTCCTCAACAGGGTTAGGGAACAATGAGCAGTTCTTC; CDR3aa: CAISSSTGLGNNEQFF
v_gene: TRBV30; abundance: .; d_gene: TRBD1; j_gene: TRBJ2-7; CDR3nt: TGTGCCTCGACACAGGGGGCGAAAGAGCAGTACTTC; CDR3aa: CASTQGAKEQYF
v_gene: TRBV18; abundance: many; d_gene: .; j_gene: TRBJ1-3; CDR3nt: TGTGCCAGCTCACCACGGGAGAGTGGAAACACCATATATTTT; CDR3aa: CASSPRESGNTIYF
v_gene: TRBV6-5; abundance: few; d_gene: .; j_gene: TRBJ2-3; CDR3nt: TGTGCCATCCAACAGGGGCGGGAAGATACGCAGTATTTT; CDR3aa: CAIQQGREDTQYF
v_gene: TRBV30; abundance: many; d_gene: .; j_gene: TRBJ2-3; CDR3nt: TGTGCCTGGAGTCCCTCCACAGATACGCAGTATTTT; CDR3aa: CAWSPSTDTQYF
v_gene: TRBV30; abundance: few; d_gene: TRBD1; j_gene: TRBJ1-2; CDR3nt: TGTGCCTGGAGTGTCGGACAGGGGAGCTATGGCTACACCTTC; CDR3aa: CAWSVGQGSYGYTF
v_gene: TRBV2; abundance: .; d_gene: .; j_gene: TRBJ2-5; CDR3nt: TGTGCCAGCAGTGTCCCAGGAATCGAGACCCAGTACTTC; CDR3aa: CASSVPGIETQYF
v_gene: TRBV7-2; abundance: .; d_gene: .; j_gene: TRBJ2-5; CDR3nt: TGTGCCAGCAGCTTAAGTCCTACCCAAGAGACCCAGTACTTC; CDR3aa: CASSLSPTQETQYF
v_gene: TRBV6-5; abundance: many; d_gene: TRBD2; j_gene: TRBJ2-7; CDR3nt: TGTGCCAGCAGTTATGTAGCGGGGGGGCCTGGCGAGCAGTACTTC; CDR3aa: CASSYVAGGPGEQYF
v_gene: TRBV2; abundance: .; d_gene: TRBD1; j_gene: TRBJ2-2; CDR3nt: TGTGCCAGCGCCAGACAGGGGGCCACCGGGGAGCTGTTTTTT; CDR3aa: CASARQGATGELFF
v_gene: TRBV7-8; abundance: .; d_gene: .; j_gene: TRBJ1-1; CDR3nt: TGTGCCAGCAGCTTAGCTGAGACAGGCCTGAGCACTGAAGCTTTCTTT; CDR3aa: CASSLAETGLSTEAFF
v_gene: TRBV18; abundance: .; d_gene: .; j_gene: TRBJ1-1; CDR3nt: TGTGCCAGCTCACCACCGGGGATCACTGAAGCTTTCTTT; CDR3aa: CASSPPGITEAFF
v_gene: TRBV2; abundance: medium-sized; d_gene: .; j_gene: TRBJ2-7; CDR3nt: TGTGCCAGCAGGGCGGCCTACGAGCAGTACTTC; CDR3aa: CASRAAYEQYF